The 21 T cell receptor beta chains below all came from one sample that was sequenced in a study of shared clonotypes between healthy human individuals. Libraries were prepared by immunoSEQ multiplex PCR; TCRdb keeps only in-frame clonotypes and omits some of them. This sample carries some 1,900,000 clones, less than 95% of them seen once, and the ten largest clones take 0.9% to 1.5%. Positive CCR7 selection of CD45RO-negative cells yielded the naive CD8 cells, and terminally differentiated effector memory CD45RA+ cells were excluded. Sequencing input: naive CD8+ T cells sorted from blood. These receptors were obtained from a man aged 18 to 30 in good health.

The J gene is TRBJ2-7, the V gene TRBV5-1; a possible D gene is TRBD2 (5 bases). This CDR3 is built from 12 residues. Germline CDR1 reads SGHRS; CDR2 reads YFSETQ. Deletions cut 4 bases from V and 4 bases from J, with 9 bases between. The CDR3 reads CASSAGGYEQYF. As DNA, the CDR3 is TGCGCCAGCAGCGCGGGCGGTTACGAGCAGTACTTC. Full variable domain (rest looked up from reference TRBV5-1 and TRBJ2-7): KAGVTQTPRYLIKTRGQQVTLSCSPISGHRSVSWYQQTPGQGLQFLFEYFSETQRNKGNFPGRFSGRQFSNSRSEMNVSTLELGDSALYLCASSAGGYEQYFGPGTRLTVT.

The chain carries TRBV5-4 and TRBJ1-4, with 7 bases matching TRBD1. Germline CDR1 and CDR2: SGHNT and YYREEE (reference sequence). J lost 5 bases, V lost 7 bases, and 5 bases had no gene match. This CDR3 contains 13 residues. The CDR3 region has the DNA TGTGCCAGCTGGGACAGAGGAAATGAAAAACTGTTTTTT. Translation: CASWDRGNEKLFF.

The CDR3 protein is CAIGLAGYEQYF. CDR3 coding DNA: TGTGCCATCGGACTAGCCGGGTACGAGCAGTACTTC. The chain joins TRBV10-3 to TRBJ2-7; 8 nucleotides align to TRBD2. This CDR3 has 12 amino acids. Trimming at V came to 8 bases and at J to 4 bases, leaving 4 bases not matched to a gene. The germline V gene has CDR1 ENHRY and CDR2 SYGVKD.

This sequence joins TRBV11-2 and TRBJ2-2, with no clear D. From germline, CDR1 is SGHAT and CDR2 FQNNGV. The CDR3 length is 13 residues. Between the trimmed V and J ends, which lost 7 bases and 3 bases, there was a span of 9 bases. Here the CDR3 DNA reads TGTGCCAGCATGAGGACGGACACCGGGGAGCTGTTTTTT. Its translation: CASMRTDTGELFF.

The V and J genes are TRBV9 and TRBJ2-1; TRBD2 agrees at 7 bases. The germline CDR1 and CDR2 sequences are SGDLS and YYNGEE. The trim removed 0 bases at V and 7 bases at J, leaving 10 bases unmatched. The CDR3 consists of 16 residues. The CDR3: CASSVDWTSRPNEQFF. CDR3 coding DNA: TGTGCCAGCAGCGTAGACTGGACTAGTCGCCCAAATGAGCAGTTCTTC.

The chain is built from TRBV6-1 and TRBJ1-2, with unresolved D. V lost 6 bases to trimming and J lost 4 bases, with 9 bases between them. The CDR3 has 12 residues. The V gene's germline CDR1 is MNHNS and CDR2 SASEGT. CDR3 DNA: TGTGCCAGCAGGACTGAAATCTATGGCTACACCTTC. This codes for CASRTEIYGYTF.

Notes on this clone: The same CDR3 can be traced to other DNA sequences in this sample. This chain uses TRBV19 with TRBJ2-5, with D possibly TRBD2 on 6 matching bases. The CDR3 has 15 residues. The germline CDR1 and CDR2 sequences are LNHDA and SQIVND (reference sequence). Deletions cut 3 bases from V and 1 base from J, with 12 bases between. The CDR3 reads CASSIGAGSQETQYF. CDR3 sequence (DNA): TGTGCCAGTAGTATCGGGGCGGGGAGCCAAGAGACCCAGTACTTC.

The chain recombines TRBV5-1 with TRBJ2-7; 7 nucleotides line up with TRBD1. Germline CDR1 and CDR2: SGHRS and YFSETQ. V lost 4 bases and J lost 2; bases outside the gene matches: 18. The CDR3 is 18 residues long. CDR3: CASSSQSPGTAGTYEQYF. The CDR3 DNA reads TGCGCCAGCAGCAGTCAGTCACCAGGGACAGCTGGGACCTACGAGCAGTACTTC.

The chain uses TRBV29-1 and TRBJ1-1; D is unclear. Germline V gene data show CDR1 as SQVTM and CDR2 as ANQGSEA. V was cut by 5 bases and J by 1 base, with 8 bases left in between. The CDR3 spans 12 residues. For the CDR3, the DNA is TGCAGCGTTTGGGTGGGGAACACTGAAGCTTTCTTT. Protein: CSVWVGNTEAFF.

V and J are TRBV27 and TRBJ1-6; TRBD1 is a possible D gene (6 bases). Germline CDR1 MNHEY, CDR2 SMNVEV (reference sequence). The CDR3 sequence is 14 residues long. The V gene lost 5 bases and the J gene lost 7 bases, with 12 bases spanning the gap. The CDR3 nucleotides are TGTGCCAGCAGTGGCCTAACAGGGAATTCACCCCTCCACTTT. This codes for CASSGLTGNSPLHF.

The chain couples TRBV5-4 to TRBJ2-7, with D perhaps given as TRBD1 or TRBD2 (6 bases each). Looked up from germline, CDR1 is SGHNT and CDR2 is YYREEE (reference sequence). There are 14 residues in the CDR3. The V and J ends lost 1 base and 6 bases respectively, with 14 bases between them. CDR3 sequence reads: CASSLSGGLVEQYF. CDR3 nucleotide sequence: TGTGCCAGCAGCTTGAGTGGGGGGCTAGTCGAGCAGTACTTC.

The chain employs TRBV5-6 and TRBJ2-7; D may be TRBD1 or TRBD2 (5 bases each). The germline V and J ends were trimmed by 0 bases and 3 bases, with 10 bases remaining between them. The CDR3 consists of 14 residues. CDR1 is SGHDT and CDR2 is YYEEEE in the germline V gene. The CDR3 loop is CASSLVRDDYEQYF. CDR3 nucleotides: TGTGCCAGCAGCTTGGTACGGGACGACTACGAGCAGTACTTC.

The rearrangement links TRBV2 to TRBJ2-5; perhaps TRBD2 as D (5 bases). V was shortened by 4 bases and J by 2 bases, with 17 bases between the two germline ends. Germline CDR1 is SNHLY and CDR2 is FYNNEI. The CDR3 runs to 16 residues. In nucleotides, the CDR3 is TGTGCCAGCAGTGCCTATATAGCGCCTCCTCAAGAGACCCAGTACTTC. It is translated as CASSAYIAPPQETQYF.

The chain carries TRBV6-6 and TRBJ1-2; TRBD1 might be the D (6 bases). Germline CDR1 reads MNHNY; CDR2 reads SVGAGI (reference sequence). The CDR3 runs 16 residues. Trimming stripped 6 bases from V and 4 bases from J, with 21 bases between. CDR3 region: CASSLPNSGGFYGYTF. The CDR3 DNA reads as TGTGCCAGCAGCCTTCCGAATTCGGGGGGCTTCTATGGCTACACCTTC.

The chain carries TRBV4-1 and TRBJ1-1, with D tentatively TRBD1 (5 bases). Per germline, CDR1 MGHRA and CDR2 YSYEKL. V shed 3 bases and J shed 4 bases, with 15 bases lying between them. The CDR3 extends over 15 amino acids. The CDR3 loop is CASSQEMGLGTEAFF. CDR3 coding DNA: TGCGCCAGCAGCCAGGAAATGGGGCTAGGCACTGAAGCTTTCTTT.

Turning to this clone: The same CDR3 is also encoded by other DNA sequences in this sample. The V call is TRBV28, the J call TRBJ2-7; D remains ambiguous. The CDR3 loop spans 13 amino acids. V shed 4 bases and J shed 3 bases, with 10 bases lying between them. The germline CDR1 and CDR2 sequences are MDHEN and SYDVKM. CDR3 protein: CASSWAGGYEQYF. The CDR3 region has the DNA TGTGCCAGCAGTTGGGCTGGTGGCTACGAGCAGTACTTC.

The CDR3 region is CASSQEGLAGAPQETQYF. The CDR3 DNA follows: TGCGCCAGCAGCCAAGAGGGGCTAGCGGGCGCCCCGCAAGAGACCCAGTACTTC. V usage is TRBV4-3 and J usage is TRBJ2-5; 8 bases align to TRBD2. Germline loops: CDR1 LGHNA, CDR2 YSLEER. This CDR3 has 18 residues. Trimming removed 0 bases from V and 2 bases from J; junction bases left unmatched: 11.

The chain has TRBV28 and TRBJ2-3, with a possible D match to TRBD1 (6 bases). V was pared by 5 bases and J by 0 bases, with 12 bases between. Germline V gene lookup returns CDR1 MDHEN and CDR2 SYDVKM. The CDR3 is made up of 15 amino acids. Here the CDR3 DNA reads TGTGCCAGCAGTCCTGGACAGACTAGCACAGATACGCAGTATTTT. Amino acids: CASSPGQTSTDTQYF.

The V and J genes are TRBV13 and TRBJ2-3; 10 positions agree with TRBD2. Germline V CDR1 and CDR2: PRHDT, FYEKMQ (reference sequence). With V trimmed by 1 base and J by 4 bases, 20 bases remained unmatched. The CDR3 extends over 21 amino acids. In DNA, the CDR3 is TGTGCCAGCAGCTTAGCGGGGCGCGTTGGAGCGGGAGGGCCTTGGGCAGATACGCAGTATTTT. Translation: CASSLAGRVGAGGPWADTQYF.

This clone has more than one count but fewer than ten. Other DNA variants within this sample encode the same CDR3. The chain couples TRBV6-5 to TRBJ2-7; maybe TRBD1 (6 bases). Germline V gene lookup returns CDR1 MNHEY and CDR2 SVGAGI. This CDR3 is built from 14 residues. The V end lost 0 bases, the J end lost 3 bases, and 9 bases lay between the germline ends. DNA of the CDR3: TGTGCCAGCAGTTACTCGGAAGGGGGCTACGAGCAGTACTTC. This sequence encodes CASSYSEGGYEQYF.

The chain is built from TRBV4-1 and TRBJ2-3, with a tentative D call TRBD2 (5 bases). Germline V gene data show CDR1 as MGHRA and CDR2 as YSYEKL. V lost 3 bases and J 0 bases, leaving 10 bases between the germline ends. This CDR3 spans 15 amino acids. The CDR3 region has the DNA TGCGCCAGCAGCCACCCACTAGGGAGCACAGATACGCAGTATTTT. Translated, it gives CASSHPLGSTDTQYF.